This T cell receptor beta chain was identified in a study of T-cell reconstitution after alpha-beta-depleted transplantation in children. There are a few counts of this clonotype. The authors prepared the TCRbeta library with unique molecular identifiers. TCRdb itself ran the PCR reads through MiXCR, one entry per CDR3 protein. The table lists over 400,000 distinct CDR3 sequences, around 13% of them singletons. This CDR3 comprises 12 residues. V was clipped by 3 bases and J by 11 bases, with 11 bases between them. Germline V gene sequence: CDR1 KGHDR, CDR2 SFDVKD. The chain combines TRBV24-1 with TRBJ2-3; D is unresolved. The receptor's source is a human donor who donated a stem cell graft to a child with combined immunodeficiency. The source was PBMCs from the stem cell graft donor, collected from the stem cell graft. This CDR3 is CATSDPSLLQYF. For the CDR3, the DNA is TGTGCCACCAGTGATCCCAGTCTCTTGCAGTATTTT.